These T cell receptor beta chains were read from a single sample in a study of CD8+CD57+ T cells in acquired aplastic anemia. TCRdb called the reads again in MiXCR, with one record for every CDR3 protein. Among about 120,000 distinct CDR3 sequences listed, under 60% were seen once. The sequencing input was sorted CD4+, CD8+, or CD8+CD57+ T cells (not recorded which) from PBMCs. These receptors all stem from a human donor with aplastic anemia. The CDR3 runs from the conserved cysteine through the conserved F or W.

TRBJ2-2	TRBV29-1	CSAAENTGELFF
TRBJ2-7	TRBV9	CASSPSMEGVQYF
TRBJ1-6	TRBV7-2	CASSPRRAEESPLHF
TRBJ2-5	TRBV24-1	CATSDLNRGETQYF
TRBJ2-5	TRBV20-1	CSAIRGSGKETQYF
TRBJ2-3	TRBV6-5	CASSYSSGSSTDTQYF
TRBJ1-3	TRBV2	CASSGVSGNTIYF
TRBJ1-1	TRBV7-9	CASSFGVMTEAFF
TRBJ1-5	TRBV20-1	CSARASRGGQPQHF
TRBJ1-1	TRBV20-1	CSARPGRNTEAFF
TRBJ1-6	TRBV10-3	CAISYRTDNSPLHF
TRBJ2-1	TRBV7-2	CASSLSTSDPVF
TRBJ2-7	TRBV20-1	CSARVLGSQWYEQYF
TRBJ2-1	TRBV12-3/TRBV12-4	CASSLGNGSPSYNEQFF
TRBJ1-2	TRBV3-1	CASSQDYIQGETNYGYTF
TRBJ2-7	TRBV13	CASSLDGRDSEQYF
TRBJ2-7	TRBV20-1	CSARLGGGYEQYF
TRBJ1-6	TRBV10-3	CAISDGGASSEPLHF
TRBJ1-2	TRBV20-1	CSAGTPNYGYTF
TRBJ2-7	TRBV7-9	CASSLDSISSYEQYF